The next 8 T cell receptor beta chains were all read from a single sample in a study of blood T cell repertoires in COVID-19. TCRdb's table, derived via immunoSEQ multiplex PCR, lists solely in-frame clones and lacks some. The sample shows some 140,000 clones, about 79% of them seen only once. Sequenced: PBMCs or T cells enriched from blood (not recorded which). The source is a man in his forties or fifties who had recovered from COVID-19.

In this sample, this clone turned up once. The chain recombines TRBV2 with TRBJ1-2; D not resolved. The CDR3 has 13 amino acids. The V gene lost 3 bases and the J gene lost 5 bases, with 10 bases spanning the gap. The germline V gene encodes CDR1 SNHLY and CDR2 FYNNEI. In DNA form, the CDR3 reads TGTGCCAGCAGTGACAGCGGAATATATGGCTACACCTTC. It is translated as CASSDSGIYGYTF.

In its sample, this clone was seen many times. The chain carries TRBV5-1 and TRBJ2-2; D is unresolved. V dropped 4 bases and J dropped 5 bases, with 9 bases sitting between them. Germline CDR1 SGHRS, CDR2 YFSETQ. There are 13 residues in the CDR3. The CDR3 spells CASSITVTGELFF. The CDR3 DNA follows: TGCGCCAGCAGCATCACAGTTACCGGGGAGCTGTTTTTT.

This clone turned up a few times. The J gene is TRBJ1-3, the V gene TRBV21-1; the table calls TRBD1, which could not be checked here. TRBV21-1 is a listed pseudogene. The CDR3 consists of 13 residues. The CDR3 sequence is CASSKAETSAIYF. CDR3 bases: TGTGCCAGCAGCAAAGCTGAGACATCGGCCATATATTTT.

This clone was recorded a few times. The J gene is TRBJ2-3, the V gene TRBV19; 12 bases are shared with TRBD2. The V segment lost 1 base and the J segment 2 bases; nucleotides outside the gene matches: 7. Germline V CDR1 and CDR2: LNHDA, SQIVND (reference sequence). The CDR3 covers 18 residues. CDR3 bases: TGTGCCAGTAGTATAGGAAGTTCTAGCGGGGGGGCCACAGATACGCAGTATTTT. It codes for CASSIGSSSGGATDTQYF.

The chain carries TRBV19 and TRBJ2-2; 7 nucleotides match TRBD1. Germline-derived CDR1 and CDR2 are LNHDA and SQIVND (reference sequence). V trimming: 7 bases; J trimming: 2 bases; junction bases outside the gene matches: 10. The CDR3 is 16 residues long. The CDR3 here is CASTVIDRDNTGELFF. In DNA, the CDR3 is TGTGCCAGTACCGTAATAGACAGGGACAACACCGGGGAGCTGTTTTTT.

V usage is TRBV10-3 and J usage is TRBJ2-5, with unresolved D. V was cut by 3 bases and J by 4 bases, with 9 bases left in between. CDR3 length: 13 amino acids. CDR1 and CDR2 (germline): ENHRY, SYGVKD. CDR3 DNA sequence: TGTGCCATCAGTGATCAGTCTCGAGAGACCCAGTACTTC. As protein: CAISDQSRETQYF.

The chain couples TRBV27 to TRBJ2-7, with 7 bases identical to TRBD2. The CDR3 has 13 residues. Germline V CDR1 and CDR2: MNHEY, SMNVEV (reference sequence). CDR3 DNA: TGTGCCAGCAGTCCCAGAGGAGGGGAGGGATCGTTGGTC. Encoded protein: CASSPRGGEGSLV.

The rearrangement uses TRBV19 and TRBJ1-1; D may be TRBD1 (5 bases). From germline, CDR1 is LNHDA and CDR2 SQIVND (reference sequence). The CDR3 has 14 amino acids. V was pared by 1 base and J by 5 bases, with 11 bases between. This chain's CDR3 is CASSIAGGRTEAFF. CDR3 bases: TGTGCCAGTAGTATAGCGGGGGGACGGACTGAAGCTTTCTTT.